The entry that follows covers one T cell receptor beta chain sequence. Healthy bone marrow donors formed the donor group. The data derive from a study of cytomegalovirus exposure and HLA in healthy donors. PCR employed 60 Vbeta and 13 Jbeta primers. Profiled with immunoSEQ multiplex PCR; TCRdb holds only in-frame clones, not every one. The top ten clones hold roughly 1.2% of a sample with around 200,000 clones, 75% to 85% of them seen once. This CDR3 spans 14 amino acids. The V gene lost 6 bases and the J gene lost 2 bases, with 13 bases spanning the gap. CDR1 and CDR2 (germline): MNHNS, SASEGT. Sequenced: PBMCs. The receptor's source is a girl under 10 years old in good health and CMV-seropositive. The chain is built from TRBV6-1 and TRBJ1-1; no firm D call. CDR3 coding DNA: TGTGCCAGCAGCGAGGCCCCGAGTAACACTGAAGCTTTCTTT. Translating gives CASSEAPSNTEAFF.